A selection of T cell receptor beta chains follows, all from one sample in a study of healthy donors' naive CD4 and CD8 T cells. In TCRdb, the reads were re-called with MiXCR into one record per CDR3 protein. The sample yields roughly 200,000 distinct CDR3 sequences, nearly 75% seen once. What was sequenced was naive CD4+ and CD8+ T cells sorted from blood, pooled from several donors. Receptors were obtained from a pool of human donors in good health; the sample pools cells from several healthy donors. The CDR3 runs from the conserved cysteine through the conserved F or W. D genes are given only for firm matches. Size tells how often a clone was seen (once, few, many) or the class of an expanded clone, and some rows leave it out.

V: TRBV10-3; D: -; J: TRBJ2-7; size: -; CDR3: CAISGSGRSSYEQYF; DNA: TGTGCCATCAGTGGCTCGGGGCGCAGCTCCTACGAGCAGTACTTC
V: TRBV10-3; D: TRBD2; J: TRBJ2-1; size: -; CDR3: CASQPAGVSYNEQFF; DNA: TGTGCCAGCCAACCTGCGGGAGTCTCCTACAATGAGCAGTTCTTC
V: TRBV11-1; D: TRBD1; J: TRBJ2-3; size: -; CDR3: CASSFHRGLGTDTQYF; DNA: TGTGCCAGCAGCTTCCACAGGGGGCTCGGCACAGATACGCAGTATTTT
V: TRBV19; D: -; J: TRBJ2-7; size: once; CDR3: CASSNWWEQYF; DNA: TGTGCCAGTAGTAACTGGTGGGAGCAGTACTTC
V: TRBV12-3/TRBV12-4; D: TRBD2; J: TRBJ2-5; size: -; CDR3: CASSLTSGPAETQYF; DNA: TGTGCCAGCAGTTTAACTAGCGGGCCGGCGGAGACCCAGTACTTC
V: TRBV30; D: -; J: TRBJ2-3; size: -; CDR3: CAWSVNEDTQYF; DNA: TGTGCCTGGAGTGTTAACGAAGATACGCAGTATTTT
V: TRBV29-1; D: TRBD1; J: TRBJ1-1; size: -; CDR3: CSGLWDRGEAFF; DNA: TGCAGCGGCCTCTGGGACAGGGGTGAAGCTTTCTTT
V: TRBV20-1; D: -; J: TRBJ1-1; size: -; CDR3: CSARVEGLNTEAFF; DNA: TGCAGTGCTAGAGTAGAGGGCTTGAACACTGAAGCTTTCTTT
V: TRBV12-3/TRBV12-4; D: -; J: TRBJ2-5; size: -; CDR3: CASSFSFVALVADQETQYF; DNA: TGTGCCAGCAGTTTTTCCTTTGTTGCCCTGGTCGCGGATCAAGAGACCCAGTACTTC
V: TRBV20-1; D: -; J: TRBJ2-7; size: -; CDR3: CSAVLLGQRSSYEQYF; DNA: TGCAGTGCTGTCCTCTTAGGTCAGAGATCCTCCTACGAGCAGTACTTC
V: TRBV30; D: -; J: TRBJ1-5; size: -; CDR3: CAWSVSTDQPQHF; DNA: TGTGCCTGGAGTGTAAGCACTGATCAGCCCCAGCATTTT
V: TRBV5-1; D: -; J: TRBJ2-5; size: -; CDR3: CASSLASGTQETQYF; DNA: TGCGCCAGCAGCTTGGCCTCGGGGACGCAAGAGACCCAGTACTTC
V: TRBV29-1; D: TRBD1; J: TRBJ1-1; size: -; CDR3: CSVDGTGEGAEAFF; DNA: TGCAGCGTTGACGGGACAGGGGAAGGGGCTGAAGCTTTCTTT
V: TRBV27; D: -; J: TRBJ1-1; size: few; CDR3: CASSFDTSNTEAFF; DNA: TGTGCCAGCAGTTTTGACACCTCGAACACTGAAGCTTTCTTT
V: TRBV7-8; D: -; J: TRBJ2-1; size: -; CDR3: CASSLAGGISYNEQFF; DNA: TGTGCCAGCAGCTTAGCGGGGGGCATCTCCTACAATGAGCAGTTCTTC
V: TRBV7-8; D: -; J: TRBJ2-1; size: once; CDR3: CASSIIREQFF; DNA: TGTGCCAGCAGCATCATAAGAGAGCAGTTCTTC
V: TRBV19; D: -; J: TRBJ1-1; size: -; CDR3: CASSIFTEAFF; DNA: TGTGCCAGTAGTATTTTCACTGAAGCTTTCTTT
V: TRBV20-1; D: -; J: TRBJ2-5; size: once; CDR3: CSAHEGGPQETQYF; DNA: TGCAGTGCCCACGAGGGCGGCCCCCAAGAGACCCAGTACTTC
V: TRBV5-6; D: TRBD2; J: TRBJ2-1; size: -; CDR3: CASSSTSGPYNEQFF; DNA: TGTGCCAGCAGCTCAACTAGCGGACCTTACAATGAGCAGTTCTTC
V: TRBV6-5; D: TRBD1; J: TRBJ2-7; size: -; CDR3: CASRPTGATPRQYF; DNA: TGTGCCAGCAGGCCGACAGGGGCCACGCCTCGGCAGTACTTC
V: TRBV5-1; D: -; J: TRBJ2-3; size: -; CDR3: CAGSESTGRRDTQYF; DNA: TGCGCCGGCTCGGAATCAACAGGGAGGAGGGATACGCAGTATTTT
V: TRBV19; D: -; J: TRBJ2-1; size: -; CDR3: CASSTRIDLYNEQFF; DNA: TGTGCCAGTAGTACCCGCATTGACCTCTACAATGAGCAGTTCTTC
V: TRBV7-8; D: TRBD2; J: TRBJ2-1; size: -; CDR3: CASSLPGTSYNEQFF; DNA: TGTGCCAGCAGCTTGCCCGGGACTAGTTACAATGAGCAGTTCTTC
V: TRBV19; D: -; J: TRBJ1-5; size: -; CDR3: CASSKGTSNQPQHF; DNA: TGTGCCAGTAGTAAGGGGACCTCCAATCAGCCCCAGCATTTT
V: TRBV30; D: -; J: TRBJ1-6; size: -; CDR3: CAWSVDPFGDSDTEKATYNSPLHF; DNA: TGTGCCTGGAGTGTAGACCCCTTCGGGGATTCGGACACGGAAAAGGCTACCTATAATTCACCCCTCCACTTT
V: TRBV29-1; D: TRBD2; J: TRBJ2-1; size: -; CDR3: CSAAGTSGAYNEQFF; DNA: TGCAGCGCAGCCGGGACTAGCGGGGCGTACAATGAGCAGTTCTTC
V: TRBV5-5; D: -; J: TRBJ1-1; size: -; CDR3: CASSLADFGYTEAFF; DNA: TGTGCCAGCAGCTTGGCCGACTTTGGGTACACTGAAGCTTTCTTT
V: TRBV10-3; D: TRBD2; J: TRBJ2-1; size: -; CDR3: CAISGSSGGYNEQFF; DNA: TGTGCCATCAGTGGGAGTAGCGGGGGATACAATGAGCAGTTCTTC
V: TRBV4-1; D: -; J: TRBJ2-5; size: -; CDR3: CASSQDQGGQETQYF; DNA: TGCGCCAGCAGCCAAGATCAAGGAGGGCAAGAGACCCAGTACTTC
V: TRBV29-1; D: TRBD1; J: TRBJ1-2; size: -; CDR3: CSVGGTGGPGYTF; DNA: TGCAGCGTTGGTGGGACAGGGGGCCCTGGCTACACCTTC
V: TRBV11-2; D: TRBD2; J: TRBJ2-5; size: -; CDR3: CASSRGGTETQYF; DNA: TGTGCCAGCAGCCGCGGGGGGACGGAGACCCAGTACTTC
V: TRBV2; D: -; J: TRBJ2-7; size: -; CDR3: CATSPTRGKEQYF; DNA: TGTGCCACCTCCCCAACTCGGGGCAAGGAGCAGTACTTC
V: TRBV6-5; D: TRBD2; J: TRBJ2-3; size: -; CDR3: CASRLASTDTQYF; DNA: TGTGCCAGCCGACTAGCCTCAACAGATACGCAGTATTTT
V: TRBV11-2; D: -; J: TRBJ2-1; size: -; CDR3: CASSPNWMARDSFEQFF; DNA: TGTGCCAGCAGCCCAAACTGGATGGCGCGGGATTCGTTTGAGCAGTTCTTC
V: TRBV29-1; D: -; J: TRBJ2-1; size: -; CDR3: CSVCDSWYNEQFF; DNA: TGCAGCGTTTGTGACAGTTGGTACAATGAGCAGTTCTTC
V: TRBV18; D: TRBD1; J: TRBJ1-1; size: -; CDR3: CASSPQQGKNTEAFF; DNA: TGTGCCAGCTCCCCTCAACAGGGGAAGAACACTGAAGCTTTCTTT
V: TRBV6-5; D: -; J: TRBJ1-6; size: -; CDR3: CASSSGRRNSPLHF; DNA: TGTGCCAGCAGTTCGGGACGGCGGAATTCACCCCTCCACTTT
V: TRBV19; D: TRBD1; J: TRBJ1-1; size: few; CDR3: CASSHRGKNTEAFF; DNA: TGTGCCAGTAGTCACAGGGGGAAGAACACTGAAGCTTTCTTT
V: TRBV30; D: -; J: TRBJ1-2; size: -; CDR3: CAWSVPGGARSNYGYTF; DNA: TGTGCCTGGAGTGTACCGGGGGGCGCAAGGTCTAACTATGGCTACACCTTC
V: TRBV5-4; D: -; J: TRBJ1-3; size: -; CDR3: CASSQNTGIRSGNTIYF; DNA: TGTGCCAGCAGCCAAAATACCGGGATCCGCTCTGGAAACACCATATATTTT
V: TRBV19; D: -; J: TRBJ1-5; size: -; CDR3: CASKGMFNQPQHF; DNA: TGTGCCAGTAAAGGGATGTTCAATCAGCCCCAGCATTTT
V: TRBV19; D: -; J: TRBJ1-5; size: -; CDR3: CASSIEVGRFSNQPQHF; DNA: TGTGCCAGTAGTATAGAGGTGGGCAGATTTAGCAATCAGCCCCAGCATTTT
V: TRBV20-1; D: -; J: TRBJ2-1; size: -; CDR3: CSASPLGLAHNEQFF; DNA: TGCAGTGCTAGTCCCCTTGGTCTAGCTCACAATGAGCAGTTCTTC
V: TRBV24-1; D: TRBD1; J: TRBJ2-2; size: few; CDR3: CATTGQGNTGELFF; DNA: TGTGCCACCACCGGACAGGGGAACACCGGGGAGCTGTTTTTT
V: TRBV29-1; D: TRBD1; J: TRBJ1-1; size: -; CDR3: CSGRDRGLSTEAFF; DNA: TGCAGCGGCCGAGACAGGGGGCTATCCACTGAAGCTTTCTTT
V: TRBV15; D: -; J: TRBJ2-7; size: -; CDR3: CATSRDPFEQYF; DNA: TGTGCCACCAGCAGAGATCCCTTCGAGCAGTACTTC
V: TRBV6-1; D: -; J: TRBJ2-7; size: -; CDR3: CASSEGRAYEQYF; DNA: TGTGCCAGCAGTGAAGGGAGGGCATACGAGCAGTACTTC
V: TRBV29-1; D: -; J: TRBJ2-1; size: -; CDR3: CSVEDRQGLYNEQFF; DNA: TGCAGCGTTGAAGACAGGCAGGGACTCTACAATGAGCAGTTCTTC
V: TRBV12-3/TRBV12-4; D: -; J: TRBJ2-5; size: -; CDR3: CASSIGGETQYF; DNA: TGTGCCAGCAGTATCGGCGGAGAGACCCAGTACTTC
V: TRBV29-1; D: -; J: TRBJ1-1; size: few; CDR3: CSVGRTSNTEAFF; DNA: TGCAGCGTGGGGAGGACAAGTAACACTGAAGCTTTCTTT
V: TRBV30; D: -; J: TRBJ2-5; size: -; CDR3: CAFLVGGETQYF; DNA: TGTGCCTTCCTTGTGGGCGGAGAGACCCAGTACTTC
V: TRBV29-1; D: -; J: TRBJ2-3; size: -; CDR3: CSTWGGVADTQYF; DNA: TGTAGCACGTGGGGCGGGGTGGCGGATACGCAGTATTTT
V: TRBV29-1; D: -; J: TRBJ1-3; size: few; CDR3: CSVEEGRSSGNTIYF; DNA: TGCAGCGTTGAAGAGGGTAGGAGCTCTGGAAACACCATATATTTT
V: TRBV29-1; D: -; J: TRBJ1-1; size: few; CDR3: CSVGQLNTEAFF; DNA: TGCAGCGTCGGACAGCTGAACACTGAAGCTTTCTTT